The T cell receptor beta chain under discussion was sequenced for a study of human T cells and chemical hapten exposure. Whole-study context: Variability of per-sample TCR yields stemmed mainly from small differences in pooled library volume.

This clonotype was counted only a few times. Antigen unknown. The CDR3 has 12 residues. Germline loops: CDR1 LGHDT, CDR2 YNNKEL (reference sequence). The V end lost 3 bases, the J end lost 6 bases, and 6 bases lay between the germline ends. TCRdb called the RACE reads again in MiXCR, with one record for every CDR3 protein. Of tens of thousands of distinct CDR3 sequences in the sample, 9.5% to 14% were seen once. The time point here: patch test 3, about 24 weeks after DPC sensitization. Noted treatment: therapeutic diphenylcyclopropenone sensitization with weekly scalp DPC. At patch-test visits, sampling came before the patch test. Total RNA was isolated from whole blood that had not been fractionated. Study-level results: The study found expanded TCRs formed significantly more large CDR3 similarity clusters than controls.

The chain has TRBV3-1 and TRBJ2-4; TRBD1 is a possible D gene (6 bases). The TCR comes from a woman in her 50s with alopecia areata. Some clones in this sample may be carry-over from other donors' samples. Sequences were derived from whole blood, sampled in connection with sensitization to the hapten diphenylcyclopropenone (DPC). CDR3 amino acids: CASSHRGNIQYF. CDR3 nucleotides: TGTGCCAGCAGCCACAGGGGAAACATTCAGTACTTC. Looking up the rest from reference TRBV3-1 and TRBJ2-4 gives the full variable domain: DTAVSQTPKYLVTQMGNDKSIKCEQNLGHDTMYWYKQDSKKFLKIMFSYNNKELIINETVPNRFSPKSPDKAHLNLHINSLELGDSAVYFCASSHRGNIQYFGAGTRLSVL.